This TCR beta chain was sequenced in a study of blood T cell repertoires in COVID-19. CDR1 GTSNPN and CDR2 SVGIG come from the germline V gene (reference sequence). The trim removed 3 bases at V and 4 bases at J, leaving 6 bases unmatched. The CDR3 is 14 amino acids. Using immunoSEQ multiplex PCR, the repertoire was profiled, and TCRdb retains in-frame clones only, with some absent. The sample yields 140,000 to 150,000 clones, 70% to 90% seen once. The sequenced sample consisted of PBMCs or T cells enriched from blood (not recorded which). The sequence was obtained from a man aged 50 to 60 who had recovered from COVID-19. The chain recombines TRBV30 with TRBJ1-1; 9 bases agree with TRBD1. CDR3 protein: CAWRDPGQGTEAFF. The CDR3 DNA sequence: TGTGCCTGGAGGGACCCGGGACAGGGCACTGAAGCTTTCTTT.